The 19 T cell receptor beta chains reported below all come from one sample, sequenced in a study of T cells after yellow fever vaccination. TCRdb independently ran MiXCR on the 5' RACE reads; one entry per CDR3 protein. This table holds hundreds of thousands of distinct CDR3 sequences, around 10% found once. Sequenced material: PBMCs, taken on the day of the first yellow fever vaccination. Receptors originate from a man aged 18 to 35 who received the YFV17D yellow fever vaccine.

This chain uses TRBV7-8 with TRBJ2-2, with D perhaps matching TRBD1 or TRBD2 (6 bases each). Trimming left V 3 bases short and J 5 bases short, with 16 bases between. The CDR3 is made up of 16 amino acids. Germline V lookup: CDR1 SGHVS, CDR2 FQNEAQ. The CDR3 here is CASSFQGGQVTGELFF. CDR3 coding DNA: TGTGCCAGCAGCTTCCAAGGGGGGCAGGTTACCGGGGAGCTGTTTTTT.

J is TRBJ2-5 and V is TRBV27; D remains unclear. CDR1 is MNHEY, CDR2 SMNVEV, per germline (reference sequence). V shed 2 bases and J shed 4 bases, with 11 bases lying between them. This CDR3 is built from 14 residues. CDR3 nucleotide sequence: TGTGCCAGCAGTTTAGAAGGGCGCGGAGAGACCCAGTACTTC. The encoded protein is CASSLEGRGETQYF.

The sample holds a few counts of this clonotype. This chain joins TRBV28 and TRBJ2-2, with TRBD1 matching over 8 bases. Germline V lookup: CDR1 MDHEN, CDR2 SYDVKM. This CDR3 region has 15 residues. V lost 6 bases to trimming and J lost 4 bases; unmatched junction nucleotides: 7. CDR3 loop: CASRIQGATTGELFF. The CDR3 DNA reads as TGTGCCAGCAGGATCCAGGGGGCTACCACCGGGGAGCTGTTTTTT. The whole variable domain, filled in from reference TRBV28 and TRBJ2-2, reads DVKVTQSSRYLVKRTGEKVFLECVQDMDHENMFWYRQDPGLGLRLIYFSYDVKMKEKGDIPEGYSVSREKKERFSLILESASTNQTSMYLCASRIQGATTGELFFGEGSRLTVL.

This clonotype was observed a few times. The genes are TRBV12-5 and TRBJ1-1; 8 nucleotides agree with TRBD1. CDR1 is LGHNT and CDR2 is FRNRAP in the germline V gene. This CDR3 has 15 amino acids. Trimming took 3 bases from V and 6 from J; bases not matched to a gene: 9. In DNA form, the CDR3 reads TGTGCTAGTGGTTTCGGAGGACAGGGAATGTCTGAAGCTTTCTTT. Its translation is CASGFGGQGMSEAFF.

This clonotype has only a few counts. The chain uses TRBV7-6 and TRBJ2-5; D not certain. Trimming stripped 3 bases from V and 1 base from J, with 12 bases between. This CDR3 has 15 amino acids. Germline CDR1 and CDR2: SGHVS and FNYEAQ. The CDR3 here is CASSFGVGPQETQYF. The CDR3 nucleotides are TGTGCCAGCAGCTTTGGAGTAGGCCCCCAAGAGACCCAGTACTTC.

V gene TRBV12-3 or TRBV12-4 combines with J gene TRBJ1-1, with no clear D. Trimming cost V 7 bases and J 0 bases, with 12 bases left between them. The CDR3 is made up of 14 amino acids. CDR3 sequence reads: CASTLSHMNTEAFF. CDR3 sequence (DNA): TGTGCCAGCACTCTCTCCCACATGAACACTGAAGCTTTCTTT.

The genes are TRBV20-1 and TRBJ2-2; D is ambiguous. CDR1 and CDR2 (germline): DFQATT, SNEGSKA (reference sequence). Trimming stripped 0 bases from V and 3 bases from J, with 14 bases between. The CDR3 spans 16 residues. The CDR3 here is CSARDPLTPDTGELFF. DNA of the CDR3: TGCAGTGCTAGAGATCCGTTGACGCCTGACACCGGGGAGCTGTTTTTT.

CDR3 loop: CASSDVRGVDEQFF. The CDR3 DNA is TGCGCCAGCAGTGATGTTCGGGGAGTCGATGAGCAGTTCTTC. V and J are TRBV5-1 and TRBJ2-1; possible D gene TRBD2, 5 bases. CDR1 and CDR2 from the germline V gene are SGHRS and YFSETQ. The CDR3 is 14 residues long. V lost 5 bases, J lost 8 bases, and 17 bases lay in between.

In its sample, this clonotype was seen a few times. CDR3 DNA sequence: TGTGCCAGCATCCCGCCCGACGGGGGCTATGGCTACACCTTC. Translation gives CASIPPDGGYGYTF. The V and J genes are TRBV2 and TRBJ1-2; maybe TRBD1 (5 bases). V shed 7 bases and J shed 4 bases, with 16 bases lying between them. This CDR3 has 14 residues. Germline values: CDR1 SNHLY, CDR2 FYNNEI.

This chain joins TRBV7-9 and TRBJ1-2, with 7 bases aligning to TRBD1. With V trimmed by 5 bases and J by 8 bases, 8 bases remained unmatched. The CDR3 runs to 13 residues. The V gene's germline CDR1 is SEHNR and CDR2 FQNEAQ (reference sequence). DNA for the CDR3: TGTGCCAGCAGCCCCGAGGGGGCTCGGGGCTACACCTTC. Protein: CASSPEGARGYTF.

The sample holds many counts of this clonotype. The chain recombines TRBV5-5 with TRBJ2-3; D might be TRBD1 (6 bases). Per the germline V gene, CDR1 is SGHKS and CDR2 is YYEKEE (reference sequence). The V end was cut by 0 bases, the J end by 2 bases, with 13 bases between. The CDR3 runs 16 residues. The CDR3 region has the DNA TGTGCCAGCAGCTTGGGTGCAGGGGCCCCCACAGATACGCAGTATTTT. It encodes CASSLGAGAPTDTQYF.

This sequence joins TRBV9 and TRBJ2-3; D is perhaps TRBD1 (5 bases). Germline assignment: CDR1 SGDLS and CDR2 YYNGEE. The CDR3 runs to 15 residues. Trimming took off 0 bases at V and 3 bases at J, with 11 bases between the two ends. DNA for the CDR3: TGTGCCAGCAGCGTAGGAAGGGGCCCAACAGATACGCAGTATTTT. Its translation is CASSVGRGPTDTQYF.

The chain joins TRBV6-2 or TRBV6-3 to TRBJ2-3; a weak D match, TRBD2 (5 bases). V lost 8 bases, J lost 8 bases, and 14 bases lay in between. The length of the CDR3 is 12 residues. In germline, CDR1 is MNHEY, CDR2 SVGEGT. The CDR3 loop is CASGLPFGTQYF. CDR3 nucleotides: TGTGCCAGCGGACTTCCGTTTGGTACGCAGTATTTT.

The chain has TRBV5-1 and TRBJ1-3; D might be TRBD1 (5 bases). The CDR3 has 15 amino acids. The V gene lost 4 bases and the J gene lost 2 bases, with 13 bases spanning the gap. Germline CDR1 and CDR2: SGHRS and YFSETQ. In DNA form, the CDR3 reads TGCGCCAGCAGCGCGCTGGGACCAACTGGAAACACCATATATTTT. Translation: CASSALGPTGNTIYF.

This clonotype was counted only a few times. The gene calls are TRBV4-1 and TRBJ2-3; 8 bases align to TRBD2. V gave up 1 base and J gave up 7 bases; unmatched junction bases: 10. Per germline, CDR1 MGHRA and CDR2 YSYEKL. The CDR3 consists of 16 residues. In DNA, the CDR3 is TGCGCCAGCAGCCAAGTATCGGGGGGGCCAACCCATACGCAGTATTTT. Protein sequence: CASSQVSGGPTHTQYF.

This clonotype was recorded a few times. The CDR3 bases are TGTGCCAGCAGTTTGGTTCAGCCGAGCTCTGGAAACACCATATATTTT. It is translated as CASSLVQPSSGNTIYF. V and J are TRBV6-5 and TRBJ1-3; D is ambiguous. Germline V gives CDR1 MNHEY, CDR2 SVGAGI. The CDR3 is 16 amino acids. Trimming cost V 4 bases and J 0 bases, with 13 bases left between them.

The chain combines TRBV10-3 with TRBJ2-7; 9 bases match TRBD1. The CDR3 runs 13 residues. Germline CDR1 and CDR2: ENHRY and SYGVKD. V lost 6 bases, J lost 2 bases, and 2 bases stayed unmatched. The CDR3 is CAIRRQGAYEQYF. In nucleotides, the CDR3 is TGTGCCATCAGGAGACAGGGGGCCTACGAGCAGTACTTC.

The rearrangement joins TRBV12-3 or TRBV12-4 to TRBJ2-3; D may match TRBD1 or TRBD2 (5 bases each). Trimming removed 7 bases from V and 8 bases from J, with 16 bases in between. This CDR3 spans 13 amino acids. This CDR3 reads CASKLGRWGTQYF. The CDR3 DNA sequence: TGTGCCAGCAAATTGGGACGGTGGGGTACGCAGTATTTT.

The chain joins TRBV5-1 to TRBJ2-1, with D unclear. Looked up from germline, CDR1 is SGHRS and CDR2 is YFSETQ. With 1 base removed from V and 5 bases from J, the gap between germline ends came to 10 bases. The CDR3 runs to 14 residues. The CDR3 reads CASSLTAANNEQFF. Written as DNA, the CDR3 is TGCGCCAGCAGCTTGACAGCCGCGAACAATGAGCAGTTCTTC.